This T cell receptor (beta chain) was captured in a study of T cell responses to AZD1222 COVID-19 vaccine. The CDR3 is 13 amino acids. The V end lost 7 bases, the J end lost 1 base, and 8 bases lay between the germline ends. Per the germline V gene, CDR1 is LNHDA and CDR2 is SQIVND (reference sequence). Points from the study as a whole: Donors were chiefly white British, with a greater number of females, and clonal diversity was perhaps underestimated. Vaccine-associated CD4 TCRs ranged over spike, dominating at 160-218 and 743-854.

About this clone: Its antigen is unidentified.

Only in-frame clones appear in the TCRdb table, and some are missing; sequencing was by immunoSEQ multiplex PCR. Of tens of thousands of clones listed, 86% were seen once; the top ten hold approximately 15%. The chain uses TRBV19 and TRBJ1-5; D unclear. Here the sequenced sample was peripheral blood, taken on day 0 of AZD1222 vaccination. This receptor was obtained from an adult in good health. CDR3 sequence: CASKEQSNQPQHF. DNA for the CDR3: TGTGCCAGTAAAGAACAGAGCAATCAGCCCCAGCATTTT.